The T cell receptor beta chain described here comes from a study of T cell responses to AZD1222 COVID-19 vaccine. The germline V gene has CDR1 SNHLY and CDR2 FYNNEI. Deletions cut 6 bases from V and 2 bases from J, with 18 bases between. This CDR3 spans 16 amino acids. Study-level findings and limits: White British people made up most donors, females outnumbered males, and clonal diversity was possibly underestimated.

Regarding this clone: Its antigen remains unknown.

Sequencing used immunoSEQ multiplex PCR; TCRdb keeps in-frame clones, though not all of them. The sample yields about 120,000 clones, about 90% seen once. This TCR came from an adult in good health. This chain links TRBV2 with TRBJ2-3; D is possibly TRBD1 (7 bases). Source: peripheral blood, taken on day 0 of MenACWY control vaccination. CDR3 region: CASSGRGAALTDTQYF. CDR3 nucleotides: TGTGCCAGCAGCGGCAGGGGGGCGGCACTCACAGATACGCAGTATTTT.